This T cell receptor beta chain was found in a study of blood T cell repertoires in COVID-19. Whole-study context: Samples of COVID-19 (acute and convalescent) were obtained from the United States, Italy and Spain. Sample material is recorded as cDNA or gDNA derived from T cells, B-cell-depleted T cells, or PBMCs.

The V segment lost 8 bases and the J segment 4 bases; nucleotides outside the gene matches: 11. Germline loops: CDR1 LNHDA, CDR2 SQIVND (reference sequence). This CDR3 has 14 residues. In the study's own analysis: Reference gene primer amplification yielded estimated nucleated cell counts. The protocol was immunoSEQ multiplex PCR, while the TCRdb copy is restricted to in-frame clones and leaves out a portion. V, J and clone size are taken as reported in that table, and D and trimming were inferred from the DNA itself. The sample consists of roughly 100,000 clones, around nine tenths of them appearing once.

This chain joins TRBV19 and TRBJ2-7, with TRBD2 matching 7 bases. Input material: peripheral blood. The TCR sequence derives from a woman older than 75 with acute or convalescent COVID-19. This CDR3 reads CASSGRDSRYEQYF. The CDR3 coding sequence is TGTGCCAGTTCAGGGAGGGACTCCCGTTACGAGCAGTACTTC.